The present T cell receptor beta chain was sequenced within a study of post-analysis software for immune sequencing data. Study results and limitations: There were five TRBV segments more frequent in patients than controls, and TRBV5-6, TRBV5-1 and TRBV20-1 were among them.

The ends were cut back, 6 bases at V and 9 bases at J, with 15 bases in the middle. The CDR3 consists of 13 residues. Germline V CDR1 and CDR2: SEHNR, FQNEAQ (reference sequence). Remarks on this clonotype: No antigen is known for it.

Libraries were made from TCR beta cDNA, and they carried unique molecular identifiers. TCRdb independently ran MiXCR on the PCR reads; one entry per CDR3 protein. The sample carries about 820,000 distinct CDR3 sequences, approximately 50% recorded once. What was sequenced was blood. The V gene is TRBV7-9, the J gene TRBJ2-1; D possibly corresponds to TRBD1 (5 bases). The receptor's source is a girl aged 10-17 years with multiple sclerosis. CDR3 bases: TGTGCCAGCAGTACTACAGGTTTGGGTGAGCAGTTCTTC. Amino acids: CASSTTGLGEQFF.